A single sample gave rise to the 30 T cell receptor beta chains below, sequenced in a study of T cell responses to AZD1222 COVID-19 vaccine. The data were produced by immunoSEQ multiplex PCR, yet TCRdb's version contains in-frame clones alone and is incomplete. The sample holds 100,000 or so clones, roughly nine tenths seen once. Sequencing used peripheral blood, obtained 28 days after the second AZD1222 dose. The receptors come from an adult who received the AZD1222 COVID-19 vaccine.

The chain uses TRBV27 and TRBJ1-2; D is possibly TRBD1 (6 bases). This CDR3 region has 15 residues. The germline V gene encodes CDR1 MNHEY and CDR2 SMNVEV (reference sequence). V was shortened by 0 bases and J by 4 bases, with 12 bases between the two germline ends. The CDR3 sequence: CASSLSTGNTYGYTF. In nucleotides, the CDR3 is TGTGCCAGCAGTTTATCGACAGGAAATACCTATGGCTACACCTTC.

The CDR3 region is CASSAQYHENTEAFF. The CDR3 DNA is TGTGCCAGCAGCGCCCAGTACCACGAGAACACTGAAGCTTTCTTT. V is TRBV6-2 or TRBV6-3 and J is TRBJ1-1; D unclear. Looked up from germline, CDR1 is MNHEY and CDR2 is SVGEGT. Trimming took 6 bases from V and 1 from J, leaving 15 bases between them. The CDR3 spans 15 residues.

On this clone: The germline gene is not matched at one end of the junction; a read error may be the cause. The rearrangement uses TRBV3-1 (or the pseudogene TRBV3-2) and TRBJ2-7, with 8 bases fitting TRBD2. The CDR3 is made up of 12 amino acids. Germline lookup yields CDR1 LGHDT and CDR2 YNNKEL (reference sequence). CDR3 bases: TGTGCCAGCAGCCAGGGTAAGCGGGGGATGAATTTC. The encoded protein is CASSQGKRGMNF.

V gene TRBV28 combines with J gene TRBJ1-3, with D possibly being TRBD1 (6 bases). Germline loops: CDR1 MDHEN, CDR2 SYDVKM. The V gene lost 8 bases and the J gene lost 0 bases, with 11 bases spanning the gap. CDR3 length: 14 amino acids. The chain's CDR3 is CASRGGASGNTIYF. The CDR3 coding sequence is TGTGCCAGCCGGGGGGGCGCCTCTGGAAACACCATATATTTT.

The J gene is TRBJ2-3, the V gene TRBV7-9, with a tentative D call TRBD1 (5 bases). The germline gives CDR1 SEHNR, CDR2 FQNEAQ (reference sequence). V dropped 5 bases and J dropped 6 bases, with 9 bases sitting between them. The CDR3 sequence is 12 residues long. The CDR3 sequence is CASSPNRDTQYF. CDR3 DNA: TGTGCCAGCAGCCCAAACAGGGATACGCAGTATTTT.

The chain couples TRBV15 to TRBJ1-4, with 11 bases that match TRBD1. V shed 11 bases, J shed 3 bases, and the junction held 8 bases outside the gene matches. This CDR3 comprises 15 residues. Germline CDR1 reads LNHNV; CDR2 reads YYDKDF (reference sequence). The CDR3 DNA sequence: TGTGCCTCGCGGGACAGGGGGGAGCCTAATGAAAAACTGTTTTTT. The encoded protein is CASRDRGEPNEKLFF.

The DNA of the CDR3 is TGTGCCAGCAGGAGTCTCTGGAACACCGGGGAGCTGTTTTTT. Its protein is CASRSLWNTGELFF. The gene calls are TRBV2 and TRBJ2-2; no definite D call. This CDR3 comprises 14 residues. V was shortened by 6 bases and J by 1 base, with 9 bases between the two germline ends. In germline, CDR1 is SNHLY, CDR2 FYNNEI.

This chain connects TRBV6-4 to TRBJ2-3; D gene uncertain. V lost 3 bases and J 1 base, leaving 11 bases between the germline ends. Germline CDR1 and CDR2: MRHNA and SNTAGT. There are 15 residues in the CDR3. The CDR3 region is CASSEEGVGTDTQYF. DNA of the CDR3: TGTGCCAGCAGTGAGGAAGGAGTAGGCACAGATACGCAGTATTTT.

Only one count was recorded for this clone. The chain employs TRBV19 and TRBJ1-1; no clear D. Germline CDR1 and CDR2: LNHDA and SQIVND (reference sequence). V lost 8 bases and J 1 base, leaving 11 bases between the germline ends. This CDR3 is 13 amino acids long. The CDR3 loop reads CASLDPTNTEAFF. Here the CDR3 DNA reads TGTGCCAGTCTGGACCCAACGAACACTGAAGCTTTCTTT.

The count of this clone is one. This chain links TRBV28 with TRBJ1-4; TRBD1 is a possible D gene (5 bases). V dropped 3 bases and J dropped 0 bases, with 14 bases sitting between them. Germline-derived CDR1 and CDR2 are MDHEN and SYDVKM. The CDR3 is 17 amino acids. The CDR3 DNA is TGTGCCAGCAGTTTGCAGGGCCGAGGTACAACTAATGAAAAACTGTTTTTT. As protein: CASSLQGRGTTNEKLFF.

The genes are TRBV11-3 and TRBJ2-1; possibly TRBD2 for D (6 bases). The CDR3 has 15 amino acids. V lost 1 base to trimming and J lost 7 bases, with 14 bases between them. CDR1 SGHNT and CDR2 YENEEA come from the germline V gene. The CDR3 loop reads CASSLAPGVGNEQFF. The CDR3 DNA sequence: TGTGCCAGCAGCTTAGCCCCGGGGGTGGGGAATGAGCAGTTCTTC. Looking up the rest from reference TRBV11-3 and TRBJ2-1 gives the full variable domain: EAGVVQSPRYKIIEKKQPVAFWCNPISGHNTLYWYLQNLGQGPELLIRYENEEAVDDSQLPKDRFSAERLKGVDSTLKIQPAELGDSAVYLCASSLAPGVGNEQFFGPGTRLTVL.

The CDR3 nucleotides read TGTGCCAGCTCACCCTTCACCGGGGAGCTGTTTTTT. This translates into CASSPFTGELFF. The rearrangement joins TRBV18 to TRBJ2-2; no firm D call. Germline CDR1 and CDR2: KGHSH and LQKENI. Trimming removed 3 bases at V and 4 bases at J, with 3 bases between. This CDR3 has 12 residues. The full variable domain, its missing parts supplied by reference TRBV18 and TRBJ2-2, is NAGVMQNPRHLVRRRGQEARLRCSPMKGHSHVYWYRQLPEEGLKFMVYLQKENIIDESGMPKERFSAEFPKEGPSILRIQQVVRGDSAAYFCASSPFTGELFFGEGSRLTVL.

This clone appeared a single time. The chain combines TRBV6-5 with TRBJ1-2; 8 nucleotides match TRBD1. The germline gives CDR1 MNHEY, CDR2 SVGAGI. The CDR3 runs 15 residues. Losses at the gene ends were 5 bases for V and 4 bases for J; bases not matched to a gene: 9. The CDR3: CASSRQRTGPYGYTF. The CDR3 DNA sequence: TGTGCCAGCAGTCGTCAAAGGACAGGGCCCTATGGCTACACCTTC.

The chain uses TRBV25-1 and TRBJ2-1; 8 bases map to TRBD2. J lost 4 bases, V lost 3 bases, and 8 bases had no gene match. This CDR3 has 16 amino acids. Germline values: CDR1 MGHDK, CDR2 SYGVNS. The CDR3 is CASSEEGGGLYNEQFF. The CDR3 DNA follows: TGTGCCAGCAGTGAGGAAGGCGGGGGGTTGTACAATGAGCAGTTCTTC. The full variable domain, its missing parts supplied by reference TRBV25-1 and TRBJ2-1, is EADIYQTPRYLVIGTGKKITLECSQTMGHDKMYWYQQDPGMELHLIHYSYGVNSTEKGDLSSESTVSRIRTEHFPLTLESARPSHTSQYLCASSEEGGGLYNEQFFGPGTRLTVL.

A remark on this clone: This CDR3 is also generated by other DNA sequences in the sample. This chain connects TRBV30 to TRBJ1-2; TRBD1 might be the D (6 bases). Trimming shortened V by 0 bases and J by 5 bases, and 7 bases separated the two germline ends. This CDR3 spans 12 amino acids. CDR1 is GTSNPN, CDR2 SVGIG, per germline (reference sequence). The CDR3 loop is CAWSVQGYGYTF. In nucleotides, the CDR3 is TGTGCCTGGAGTGTACAGGGTTATGGCTACACCTTC.

V and J are TRBV18 and TRBJ2-7; D perhaps matches TRBD1 (5 bases). Trimming stripped 3 bases from V and 5 bases from J, with 26 bases between. CDR1 is KGHSH and CDR2 is LQKENI in the germline V gene. The CDR3 runs 18 residues. In nucleotides, the CDR3 is TGTGCCAGCTCACCCCTCGTTGGGGCAAACAGGTTAGCTCACGAGCAGTACTTC. Translated: CASSPLVGANRLAHEQYF.

This chain connects TRBV9 to TRBJ2-2; a weak D match, TRBD1 (5 bases). This CDR3 is built from 13 residues. The V and J ends lost 2 bases and 6 bases respectively, with 8 bases between them. Germline CDR1 is SGDLS and CDR2 is YYNGEE. The CDR3: CASSVRASGELFF. The CDR3 coding sequence is TGTGCCAGCAGCGTCAGGGCGTCCGGGGAGCTGTTTTTT.

The V gene is TRBV2, the J gene TRBJ1-5; D unclear. Germline V lookup: CDR1 SNHLY, CDR2 FYNNEI. The CDR3 sequence is 15 residues long. V lost 4 bases to trimming and J lost 0 bases, with 10 bases between them. The CDR3 loop reads CASSAGQYSNQPQHF. The CDR3 coding sequence is TGTGCCAGCAGTGCAGGTCAATATAGCAATCAGCCCCAGCATTTT.

V gene TRBV19 combines with J gene TRBJ2-2; 10 positions agree with TRBD1. V lost 7 bases to trimming and J lost 4 bases; unmatched junction nucleotides: 15. CDR3 length equals 18 residues. The germline V gene has CDR1 LNHDA and CDR2 SQIVND (reference sequence). The CDR3 nucleotides read TGTGCCAGTAATACCGGGACAGGGGCTGGCGGATTCACCGGGGAGCTGTTTTTT. This codes for CASNTGTGAGGFTGELFF.

The CDR3 DNA sequence: TGTGCCAGCAGTGTTAATAGGATAGGTAATTCACCCCTCCACTTT. Residues: CASSVNRIGNSPLHF. The chain recombines TRBV27 with TRBJ1-6; D ambiguous. CDR1 is MNHEY and CDR2 is SMNVEV in the germline V gene (reference sequence). This CDR3 has 15 amino acids. Trimming removed 5 bases at V and 6 bases at J, with 14 bases between.

V is TRBV12-3 or TRBV12-4 and J is TRBJ2-5; D is ambiguous. Trimming took off 5 bases at V and 1 base at J, with 8 bases between the two ends. This CDR3 is 13 amino acids long. CDR3 nucleotides: TGTGCCAGCAGTCCGTCTACCCAAGAGACCCAGTACTTC. Encoded protein: CASSPSTQETQYF.

The chain is built from TRBV5-1 and TRBJ1-1; a weak D match, TRBD1 (5 bases). The CDR3 totals 15 residues. Germline V gene sequence: CDR1 SGHRS, CDR2 YFSETQ. Trimming took off 4 bases at V and 4 bases at J, with 17 bases between the two ends. CDR3 residues: CASSNGDGRGTEAFF. CDR3 DNA: TGCGCCAGCAGCAATGGAGACGGGAGGGGCACTGAAGCTTTCTTT.

This rearrangement joins TRBV7-8 to TRBJ2-3; tentative D call: TRBD2 (5 bases). Germline CDR1 SGHVS, CDR2 FQNEAQ. This CDR3 spans 13 amino acids. With 6 bases removed from V and 3 bases from J, the gap between germline ends came to 10 bases. DNA of the CDR3: TGTGCCAGCAGAATCGGGGAAACAGATACGCAGTATTTT. It yields the protein CASRIGETDTQYF.

This clone is large. This sequence joins TRBV15 and TRBJ2-7, with 11 bases matching TRBD1. In germline, CDR1 is LNHNV, CDR2 YYDKDF (reference sequence). The CDR3 is made up of 15 amino acids. V shed 5 bases and J 5 bases; nucleotides not matched to a gene: 8. Here the CDR3 reads CATSPGTGGVDEQYF. The DNA for the CDR3 is TGTGCCACCAGCCCTGGGACAGGGGGAGTCGACGAGCAGTACTTC.

The rearrangement links TRBV6-5 to TRBJ1-2, with D perhaps matching TRBD1 (6 bases). Germline CDR1 MNHEY, CDR2 SVGAGI. The CDR3 covers 13 residues. V dropped 2 bases and J dropped 6 bases, with 10 bases sitting between them. CDR3 protein: CASSYRGRDGYTF. The CDR3 DNA reads as TGTGCCAGCAGTTACCGGGGGCGCGATGGCTACACCTTC.

This chain links TRBV15 with TRBJ2-7, with a possible D match to TRBD2 (6 bases). This CDR3 comprises 13 residues. V was cut by 5 bases and J by 2 bases, with 10 bases left in between. CDR1 LNHNV and CDR2 YYDKDF come from the germline V gene (reference sequence). The CDR3 nucleotides read TGTGCCACCAGCGGGGGGACCACCTACGAGCAGTACTTC. This translates into CATSGGTTYEQYF.

This rearrangement joins TRBV20-1 to TRBJ1-2, with D unclear. Trimming took 3 bases from V and 5 from J, leaving 10 bases between them. Germline CDR1 DFQATT, CDR2 SNEGSKA (reference sequence). The CDR3 has 12 amino acids. The CDR3 sequence: CSASLTGYGYTF. Written as DNA, the CDR3 is TGCAGTGCTAGTTTGACGGGATATGGCTACACCTTC.

The chain combines TRBV28 with TRBJ1-5, with 10 bases identical to TRBD1. The CDR3 runs to 14 residues. Trimming removed 4 bases from V and 5 bases from J; junction bases left unmatched: 2. Per germline, CDR1 MDHEN and CDR2 SYDVKM. The CDR3 loop reads CASSWGQGYQPQHF. CDR3 nucleotide sequence: TGTGCCAGCAGTTGGGGACAGGGGTATCAGCCCCAGCATTTT.

The CDR3 DNA is TGCGCCAGCAGCCAAGATCCGGGATATAAGTGGGAAAAACTGTTTTTT. This encodes CASSQDPGYKWEKLFF. The chain has TRBV4-1 and TRBJ1-4; D gene uncertain. V gave up 0 bases and J gave up 8 bases, with 16 bases separating them. This CDR3 has 16 residues. Germline CDR1 MGHRA, CDR2 YSYEKL.

The chain carries TRBV30 and TRBJ2-5; D may be TRBD2 (6 bases). There are 12 residues in the CDR3. Trimming took off 2 bases at V and 4 bases at J, with 8 bases between the two ends. Germline lookup yields CDR1 GTSNPN and CDR2 SVGIG (reference sequence). The CDR3 nucleotides are TGTGCCTGGAGTCAGGGAGGAGAGACCCAGTACTTC. Encoded protein: CAWSQGGETQYF. The whole variable domain, filled in from reference TRBV30 and TRBJ2-5, reads SQTIHQWPATLVQPVGSPLSLECTVEGTSNPNLYWYRQAAGRGLQLLFYSVGIGQISSEVPQNLSASRPQDRQFILSSKKLLLSDSGFYLCAWSQGGETQYFGPGTRLLVL.